These 15 T cell receptor beta chains were sequenced from one sample in a study of a mutant IDH1 vaccine in newly diagnosed glioma. Only in-frame clones appear in the TCRdb table, and some are missing; sequencing was by immunoSEQ multiplex PCR. This table has over 80,000 clones, around 90% appearing once. Time point reported: baseline, week 1 (first vaccination visit). The treatment here: pre-vaccination baseline after standard-of-care therapy. Source: PBMCs, taken from a glioma patient treated with radiotherapy, temozolomide or both. The receptor set was obtained from a woman in her forties or fifties with glioma.

The chain recombines TRBV7-9 with TRBJ2-6; D unresolved. The CDR3 runs to 14 residues. Germline V gives CDR1 SEHNR, CDR2 FQNEAQ (reference sequence). The ends were cut back, 5 bases at V and 0 bases at J, with 5 bases in the middle. The CDR3 DNA is TGTGCCAGCAGCATCCCCTCTGGGGCCAACGTCCTGACTTTC. Translation: CASSIPSGANVLTF.

The chain couples TRBV4-1 to TRBJ2-5; TRBD2 matches at 16 bases. The J call may be incorrect, as the DNA end agrees better with TRBJ2-7. The CDR3 contains 18 residues. Looked up from germline, CDR1 is MGHRA and CDR2 is YSYEKL. The CDR3 region has the DNA TGCGCCAGCAGCCCCCCGGGACAGGGGACTAGCGGGAGGGCCGAGCAGTACTTC. Residues: CASSPPGQGTSGRAEQYF.

This chain links TRBV27 with TRBJ2-7; tentatively, D is TRBD2 (6 bases). The CDR3 extends over 13 amino acids. Looked up from germline, CDR1 is MNHEY and CDR2 is SMNVEV (reference sequence). Trimming left V 1 base short and J 5 bases short, with 9 bases between. As DNA, the CDR3 is TGTGCCAGCAGTTTATGGGGCGGGGACGAGCAGTACTTC. Its protein is CASSLWGGDEQYF.

The V gene is TRBV18, the J gene TRBJ2-5; D tentatively reads TRBD1 or TRBD2 (6 bases each). The germline CDR1 and CDR2 sequences are KGHSH and LQKENI. This CDR3 is 15 amino acids long. V gave up 8 bases and J gave up 1 base, with 17 bases separating them. The CDR3 sequence is CASDATGLRQETQYF. CDR3 DNA sequence: TGTGCCAGCGACGCGACAGGACTACGCCAAGAGACCCAGTACTTC.

V gene TRBV9 combines with J gene TRBJ2-3, with 10 bases that match TRBD1. Germline V gene lookup returns CDR1 SGDLS and CDR2 YYNGEE. This CDR3 comprises 15 residues. With 4 bases clipped from V and 4 bases from J, the junction kept 6 bases outside the gene matches. CDR3 sequence: CASSPYGTGADTQYF. The CDR3, as DNA: TGTGCCAGCAGCCCCTACGGGACAGGGGCAGATACGCAGTATTTT.

This rearrangement joins TRBV5-1 to TRBJ2-7, with 12 bases that match TRBD1. Germline lookup yields CDR1 SGHRS and CDR2 YFSETQ. The CDR3 spans 15 residues. Trimming cost V 4 bases and J 5 bases; bases outside gene matches: 7. CDR3 in amino acids: CASSPGTGGRNEQYF. CDR3 nucleotides: TGCGCCAGCAGCCCCGGGACAGGGGGCAGGAACGAGCAGTACTTC.

The chain employs TRBV5-4 and TRBJ2-3; either TRBD1 or TRBD2 may fit D (5 bases each). Germline V CDR1 and CDR2: SGHNT, YYREEE (reference sequence). Trimming shortened V by 4 bases and J by 5 bases, and 14 bases separated the two germline ends. The CDR3 is 14 residues long. In DNA form, the CDR3 reads TGTGCCAGCAGCGGGGACGGGACGCGAGATACGCAGTATTTT. Its protein is CASSGDGTRDTQYF.

This rearrangement joins TRBV11-2 to TRBJ2-7, with a weak D call TRBD1 (6 bases). Looked up from germline, CDR1 is SGHAT and CDR2 is FQNNGV. V gave up 2 bases and J gave up 2 bases, with 10 bases separating them. The CDR3 spans 14 residues. The CDR3 nucleotides read TGTGCCAGCAGCTTACCGGACAGCCCCTACGAGCAGTACTTC. Translation: CASSLPDSPYEQYF. Supplemented by reference TRBV11-2 and TRBJ2-7, the full variable domain reads EAGVAQSPRYKIIEKRQSVAFWCNPISGHATLYWYQQILGQGPKLLIQFQNNGVVDDSQLPKDRFSAERLKGVDSTLKIQPAKLEDSAVYLCASSLPDSPYEQYFGPGTRLTVT.

This clone has a handful of counts. The V call is TRBV12-5, the J call TRBJ2-5; 7 bases align to TRBD1. V lost 5 bases, J lost 2 bases, and 14 bases stayed unmatched. Per germline, CDR1 LGHNT and CDR2 FRNRAP. CDR3 length equals 17 residues. CDR3 nucleotide sequence: TGTGCTAGTGGTCCAAGTTCCGTGACAGGGCTGCAAGAGACCCAGTACTTC. It translates to CASGPSSVTGLQETQYF.

V is TRBV19 and J is TRBJ2-5; D gene ambiguous. There are 13 residues in the CDR3. V shed 4 bases and J shed 4 bases, with 10 bases lying between them. Germline values: CDR1 LNHDA, CDR2 SQIVND (reference sequence). CDR3 nucleotides: TGTGCCAGTAGTACTAGGACGAGAGAGACCCAGTACTTC. Its protein is CASSTRTRETQYF.

The chain combines TRBV28 with TRBJ2-7, with 7 positions matching TRBD1. CDR1 and CDR2 (germline): MDHEN, SYDVKM. The ends lost 3 bases at V and 0 bases at J; junction bases unmatched: 8. The CDR3 covers 16 residues. CDR3 amino acids: CASSFLPDRASYEQYF. The CDR3 nucleotides read TGTGCCAGCAGTTTTCTACCCGACAGGGCCTCCTACGAGCAGTACTTC.

V is TRBV29-1 and J is TRBJ2-2; possibly TRBD1 or TRBD2 for D (5 bases each). There are 16 residues in the CDR3. The V end lost 2 bases, the J end lost 4 bases, and 17 bases lay between the germline ends. CDR1 is SQVTM and CDR2 is ANQGSEA in the germline V gene. The chain's CDR3 is CSVEWGSTLGTGELFF. CDR3 nucleotides: TGCAGCGTTGAATGGGGGAGTACGCTAGGCACCGGGGAGCTGTTTTTT.

CDR3 amino acids: CASGLKPEAFF. The CDR3 DNA is TGTGCTAGTGGTTTGAAACCTGAAGCTTTCTTT. The chain is built from TRBV12-5 and TRBJ1-1; D is ambiguous. Germline loops: CDR1 LGHNT, CDR2 FRNRAP. V was clipped by 2 bases and J by 6 bases, with 4 bases between them. The CDR3 has 11 residues.

The chain couples TRBV4-1 to TRBJ1-5, with D perhaps matching TRBD1 (6 bases). This CDR3 has 15 amino acids. Germline CDR1 MGHRA, CDR2 YSYEKL. V lost 4 bases to trimming and J lost 10 bases, with 20 bases between them. The CDR3 loop is CASSLAPGGGDPQHF. The CDR3 bases are TGCGCCAGCAGCCTCGCGCCCGGGGGGGGCGATCCCCAGCATTTT.

The chain links TRBV5-1 to TRBJ2-5; D may be TRBD1 (6 bases). From germline, CDR1 is SGHRS and CDR2 YFSETQ. Trimming removed 4 bases at V and 2 bases at J, with 18 bases between. The CDR3 covers 16 residues. CDR3 in DNA: TGCGCCAGCAGCCCCGGAAGACAGGCTTCACAAGAGACCCAGTACTTC. It codes for CASSPGRQASQETQYF.